This entry describes one TCR beta chain. Its antigen is unknown. Repeated repertoire sampling spanned the course of chemoradiotherapy. The data were obtained in a study of chemoradiotherapy in HPV16-positive cancers. Study findings and constraints: The functional HPV-specific definition rests on just two HPV16-positive patients. Better recurrence-free survival went with HPV-responsive T-cell expansion in HPV16-positive patients. Candidate HPV-specific clones and E7-related TCR motifs grew in tumor during treatment.

TCRdb's copy holds only in-frame clones and misses some; the assay was immunoSEQ multiplex PCR. The sample lists 7,500 to 10,000 clones; around 80% were seen once. The CDR3 length is 16 residues. Germline V gene data show CDR1 as LNHDA and CDR2 as SQIVND (reference sequence). Trimming removed 9 bases at V and 3 bases at J, with 22 bases between. The chain combines TRBV19 with TRBJ2-3; tentatively, D is TRBD1 or TRBD2 (5 bases each). This sample comprised tumor tissue, obtained from a patient who underwent chemoradiotherapy. The sequence was obtained from a human donor with HPV-associated anogenital cancer. The CDR3 sequence: CASSQPWEKGTDTQYF. The CDR3 coding sequence is TGTGCCAGCTCCCAGCCGTGGGAGAAGGGGACAGATACGCAGTATTTT.